This T cell receptor beta chain derives from a study of response to subunit inactivated influenza vaccine. This clonotype was counted once. Its antigen is currently unknown. From the RT-PCR reads, TCRdb called clonotypes with MiXCR, one entry per CDR3 protein. The sample has fewer than 650,000 distinct CDR3 sequences, 13% seen once. Study-wide findings and caveats: The authors suggested that every seasonal influenza vaccination recruits few new T cells.

The CDR3 has 13 amino acids. V was trimmed by 6 bases and J by 3 bases, leaving 12 bases between them. This chain connects TRBV12-3 or TRBV12-4 to TRBJ2-7, with D possibly called TRBD1 or TRBD2 (5 bases each). The clonotype was recovered from a man aged 50 or older who received an inactivated influenza vaccine. Source: PBMCs from blood, taken 45 days after vaccination. For the CDR3, the DNA is TGTGCCAGCAGGGGACGGGCTAACTACGAGCAGTACTTC. It codes for CASRGRANYEQYF.